This T cell receptor (beta chain) was obtained from a study of blood T cell repertoires in COVID-19. As processed by the authors: Reference gene primer amplification gave estimated nucleated cell counts. TCRdb keeps only in-frame clones here, not all; method: immunoSEQ multiplex PCR. For V, J and clone size, that table is used; D and trimming come from the DNA. The repertoire consists of nearly 55,000 clones, with approximately 84% occurring once and the leading ten covering more than 12%. This CDR3 contains 13 residues. V was shortened by 0 bases and J by 8 bases, with 9 bases between the two germline ends. Germline assignment: CDR1 KGHDR and CDR2 SFDVKD.

This sequence joins TRBV24-1 and TRBJ1-2; D remains unclear. The origin of this receptor is a human donor with active or convalescent COVID-19. The donor label of this sample is uncertain. Sequenced material: peripheral blood. The CDR3 sequence is CATSDLQVGGYTF. The CDR3, as DNA: TGTGCCACCAGTGATTTGCAGGTGGGCGGCTACACCTTC.